The 18 T cell receptor beta chains presented below share a single source sample, sequenced in a study of shared clonotypes between healthy human individuals. The data were produced by immunoSEQ multiplex PCR, yet TCRdb's version contains in-frame clones alone and is incomplete. The profile shows around 690,000 clones, about 92% of them singletons. Source material: memory CD8+ T cells from PBMCs. As to subset: CD45RO+ cells pooled with CCR7-negative TemRA cells. The source of these receptors is a man aged 18 to 35 in good health. Some clones in this sample may be carry-over from other donors' samples.

This clone was picked up a small number of times. This sequence joins TRBV2 and TRBJ2-7; a possible D gene is TRBD1 (6 bases). The CDR3 totals 14 residues. Germline CDR1 SNHLY, CDR2 FYNNEI. V was clipped by 2 bases and J by 2 bases, with 10 bases between them. The CDR3 DNA reads as TGTGCCAGCAGTGAAAGGAGGACAGCCTACGAGCAGTACTTC. It specifies CASSERRTAYEQYF.

The rearrangement links TRBV19 to TRBJ1-1, with D unresolved. V lost 6 bases and J lost 1, with 12 bases in between. Per the germline V gene, CDR1 is LNHDA and CDR2 is SQIVND (reference sequence). The CDR3 has 14 residues. The chain's CDR3 is CASSPRRWNTEAFF. CDR3 nucleotide sequence: TGTGCCAGTAGCCCTCGGCGGTGGAACACTGAAGCTTTCTTT.

The CDR3 protein is CASSQVVSNTEAFF. The CDR3 nucleotides read TGCGCCAGCAGCCAAGTGGTGTCGAACACTGAAGCTTTCTTT. The rearrangement links TRBV4-1 to TRBJ1-1; D not resolved. The germline V and J ends were trimmed by 1 base and 1 base, with 7 bases remaining between them. Germline lookup yields CDR1 MGHRA and CDR2 YSYEKL. CDR3 length: 14 amino acids.

The genes are TRBV9 and TRBJ2-7, with D perhaps matching TRBD1 or TRBD2 (5 bases each). The CDR3 is made up of 17 amino acids. Germline V lookup: CDR1 SGDLS, CDR2 YYNGEE. Trimming pared 0 bases from V and 0 bases from J, leaving 16 bases between. CDR3 bases: TGTGCCAGCAGCGTAGGCAAGGGACCATGGGGCTCCTACGAGCAGTACTTC. Encoded protein: CASSVGKGPWGSYEQYF.

This chain uses TRBV27 with TRBJ1-2, with D uncertain. The CDR3 runs to 13 residues. Germline V gives CDR1 MNHEY, CDR2 SMNVEV (reference sequence). Between the trimmed V and J ends, which lost 3 bases and 4 bases, there was a span of 9 bases. In DNA, the CDR3 is TGTGCCAGCAGTTTCGGGGTGAGCTATGGCTACACCTTC. Residues: CASSFGVSYGYTF.

This chain uses TRBV5-5 with TRBJ1-4, with a weak D call TRBD1 (5 bases). The germline CDR1 and CDR2 sequences are SGHKS and YYEKEE (reference sequence). The CDR3 spans 15 residues. V was pared by 5 bases and J by 3 bases, with 14 bases between. The CDR3: CASSYDRSANEKLFF. The DNA of the CDR3 is TGTGCCAGCAGTTATGACAGATCAGCTAATGAAAAACTGTTTTTT.

V usage is TRBV7-9 and J usage is TRBJ2-1, with D unresolved. With 0 bases removed from V and 0 bases from J, the gap between germline ends came to 12 bases. CDR3 length equals 17 residues. CDR1 is SEHNR and CDR2 is FQNEAQ in the germline V gene (reference sequence). CDR3 nucleotides: TGTGCCAGCAGCTTAGCGCCTAGGCCTTACTCCTACAATGAGCAGTTCTTC. This sequence encodes CASSLAPRPYSYNEQFF. The complete variable domain, with remaining parts taken from reference TRBV7-9 and TRBJ2-1, reads DTGVSQNPRHKITKRGQNVTFRCDPISEHNRLYWYRQTLGQGPEFLTYFQNEAQLEKSRLLSDRFSAERPKGSFSTLEIQRTEQGDSAMYLCASSLAPRPYSYNEQFFGPGTRLTVL.

This clone was recorded once. The J gene is TRBJ2-1, the V gene TRBV10-3, with 11 bases identical to TRBD2. The V gene's germline CDR1 is ENHRY and CDR2 SYGVKD. CDR3 length: 14 residues. V lost 10 bases to trimming and J lost 7 bases; unmatched junction nucleotides: 9. CDR3 amino acids: CATEGGTSGNEQFF. CDR3 bases: TGTGCCACCGAAGGAGGGACTAGCGGAAATGAGCAGTTCTTC.

The chain links TRBV7-8 to TRBJ2-7; TRBD1 matches at 7 bases. V lost 7 bases and J lost 3; bases outside the gene matches: 9. This CDR3 contains 14 residues. Germline V gene sequence: CDR1 SGHVS, CDR2 FQNEAQ. The CDR3 sequence is CASTTGVSLYEQYF. CDR3 DNA: TGTGCCAGCACCACAGGGGTTTCCCTCTACGAGCAGTACTTC.

The J gene is TRBJ2-1, the V gene TRBV11-2; TRBD2 matches at 7 bases. The CDR3 runs to 14 residues. V lost 0 bases, J lost 6 bases, and 2 bases stayed unmatched. Germline assignment: CDR1 SGHAT and CDR2 FQNNGV. The CDR3 DNA follows: TGTGCCAGCAGCTTAGAGACTAGCTTCAATGAGCAGTTCTTC. This sequence encodes CASSLETSFNEQFF. Variable domain in full (rest from reference TRBV11-2 and TRBJ2-1): EAGVAQSPRYKIIEKRQSVAFWCNPISGHATLYWYQQILGQGPKLLIQFQNNGVVDDSQLPKDRFSAERLKGVDSTLKIQPAKLEDSAVYLCASSLETSFNEQFFGPGTRLTVL.

This chain joins TRBV15 and TRBJ1-1; 8 bases are a match to TRBD1. The V and J ends lost 2 bases and 5 bases, in that order; junction bases with no gene match: 7. CDR3 length: 15 amino acids. Looked up from germline, CDR1 is LNHNV and CDR2 is YYDKDF (reference sequence). The CDR3 coding sequence is TGTGCCACCAGCAGATCCAGGGGGCGCGGGACTGAAGCTTTCTTT. Amino acid sequence: CATSRSRGRGTEAFF.

The chain carries TRBV29-1 and TRBJ2-1, with 10 nucleotides matching TRBD2. V lost 0 bases and J lost 9; bases outside the gene matches: 8. Germline V gene sequence: CDR1 SQVTM, CDR2 ANQGSEA. This CDR3 comprises 15 residues. This chain's CDR3 is CSVEEASGRAFEQFF. The CDR3 bases are TGCAGCGTTGAAGAGGCGAGCGGGAGGGCCTTTGAGCAGTTCTTC.

V and J are TRBV27 and TRBJ2-1; 9 nucleotides align to TRBD2. The V and J ends lost 5 bases and 15 bases, in that order; junction bases with no gene match: 8. The CDR3 covers 12 residues. Germline V gene data show CDR1 as MNHEY and CDR2 as SMNVEV (reference sequence). The CDR3 bases are TGTGCCAGCAGTCCCCCGCGCGGGAGGGCGTTCTTC. Translated: CASSPPRGRAFF.

Regarding this clone: Different DNA sequences within this sample yield the same CDR3. J is TRBJ2-1 and V is TRBV6-5; unclear D gene. Germline V gives CDR1 MNHEY, CDR2 SVGAGI. The V end lost 6 bases, the J end lost 1 base, and 10 bases lay between the germline ends. The CDR3 consists of 14 residues. The CDR3 nucleotides read TGTGCCAGCAGCCCCCGGGCGTCCTACAATGAGCAGTTCTTC. As protein: CASSPRASYNEQFF.

The chain links TRBV5-6 to TRBJ1-1; 8 bases match TRBD1. CDR1 is SGHDT and CDR2 is YYEEEE in the germline V gene. Trimming cost V 5 bases and J 5 bases; bases outside gene matches: 5. The CDR3 is made up of 13 amino acids. The CDR3 protein is CASRETGGTEAFF. The CDR3, as DNA: TGTGCCAGCAGAGAAACAGGGGGTACTGAAGCTTTCTTT.

J is TRBJ2-1 and V is TRBV30, with D hard to call. The CDR3 is 11 residues long. Germline V gene sequence: CDR1 GTSNPN, CDR2 SVGIG (reference sequence). V dropped 3 bases and J dropped 5 bases, with 5 bases sitting between them. The CDR3 region has the DNA TGTGCCTGGAGCTGGGACAATGAGCAGTTCTTC. Amino acids: CAWSWDNEQFF. Variable domain in full (rest from reference TRBV30 and TRBJ2-1): SQTIHQWPATLVQPVGSPLSLECTVEGTSNPNLYWYRQAAGRGLQLLFYSVGIGQISSEVPQNLSASRPQDRQFILSSKKLLLSDSGFYLCAWSWDNEQFFGPGTRLTVL.

The rearrangement joins TRBV6-4 to TRBJ1-3; TRBD1 agrees at 7 bases. J was trimmed by 0 bases and V by 6 bases; bases with no gene match: 8. Germline CDR1 and CDR2: MRHNA and SNTAGT. The CDR3 is made up of 16 amino acids. The CDR3 sequence: CASREGTALSGNTIYF. CDR3 nucleotides: TGTGCCAGCAGGGAGGGGACAGCCCTCTCTGGAAACACCATATATTTT.

The rearrangement links TRBV4-1 to TRBJ2-3; possibly TRBD1 for D (5 bases). CDR3 length: 14 residues. The V end lost 1 base, the J end lost 2 bases, and 7 bases lay between the germline ends. Germline loops: CDR1 MGHRA, CDR2 YSYEKL. The CDR3 DNA follows: TGCGCCAGCAGCCAAGCCAGGGACACAGATACGCAGTATTTT. The encoded protein is CASSQARDTDTQYF.